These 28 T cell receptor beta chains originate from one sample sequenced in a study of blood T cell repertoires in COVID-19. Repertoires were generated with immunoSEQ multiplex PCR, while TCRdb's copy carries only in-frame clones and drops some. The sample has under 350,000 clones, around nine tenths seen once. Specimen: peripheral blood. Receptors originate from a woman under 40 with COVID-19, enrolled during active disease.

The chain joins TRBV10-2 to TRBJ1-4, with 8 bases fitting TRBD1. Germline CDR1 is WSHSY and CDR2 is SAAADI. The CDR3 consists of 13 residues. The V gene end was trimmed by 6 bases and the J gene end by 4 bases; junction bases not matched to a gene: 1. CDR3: CASRTGVNEKLFF. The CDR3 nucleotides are TGCGCCAGCAGGACAGGGGTTAATGAAAAACTGTTTTTT.

CDR3 loop: CASSLNPGYNSPLHF. CDR3 DNA: TGTGCCAGCAGTTTAAACCCAGGCTATAATTCACCCCTCCACTTT. The chain employs TRBV28 and TRBJ1-6, with D unresolved. The CDR3 runs 15 residues. Germline values: CDR1 MDHEN, CDR2 SYDVKM. Between the trimmed V and J ends, which lost 2 bases and 3 bases, there was a span of 8 bases. Combining the CDR3 with reference TRBV28 and TRBJ1-6 gives the whole variable domain DVKVTQSSRYLVKRTGEKVFLECVQDMDHENMFWYRQDPGLGLRLIYFSYDVKMKEKGDIPEGYSVSREKKERFSLILESASTNQTSMYLCASSLNPGYNSPLHFGNGTRLTVT.

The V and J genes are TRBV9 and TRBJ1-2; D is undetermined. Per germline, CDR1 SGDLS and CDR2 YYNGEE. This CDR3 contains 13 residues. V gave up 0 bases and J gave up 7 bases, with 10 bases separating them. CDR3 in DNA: TGTGCCAGCAGCGTAGGCGGTTCGGGTGGCTACACCTTC. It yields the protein CASSVGGSGGYTF.

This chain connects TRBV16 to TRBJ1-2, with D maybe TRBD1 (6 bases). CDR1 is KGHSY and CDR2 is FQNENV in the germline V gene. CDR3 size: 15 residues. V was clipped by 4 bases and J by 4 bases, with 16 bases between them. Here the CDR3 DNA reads TGTGCCAGCAGCCCCGATGGTCAGGGGACCTATGGCTACACCTTC. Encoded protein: CASSPDGQGTYGYTF.

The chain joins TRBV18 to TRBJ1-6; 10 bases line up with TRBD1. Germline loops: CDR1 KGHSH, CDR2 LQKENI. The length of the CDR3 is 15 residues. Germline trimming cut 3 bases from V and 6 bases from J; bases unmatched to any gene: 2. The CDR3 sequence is CASSPDRGRNSPLHF. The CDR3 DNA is TGTGCCAGCTCACCTGACAGGGGGCGTAATTCACCCCTCCACTTT.

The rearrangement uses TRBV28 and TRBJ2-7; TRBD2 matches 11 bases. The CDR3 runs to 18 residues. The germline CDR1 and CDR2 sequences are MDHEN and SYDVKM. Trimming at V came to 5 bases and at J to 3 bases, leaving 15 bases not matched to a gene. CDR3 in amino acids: CASSPPRPSGGISYEQYV. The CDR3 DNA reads TGTGCCAGCAGTCCGCCCAGACCTAGCGGGGGGATCAGCTACGAGCAGTACGTC.

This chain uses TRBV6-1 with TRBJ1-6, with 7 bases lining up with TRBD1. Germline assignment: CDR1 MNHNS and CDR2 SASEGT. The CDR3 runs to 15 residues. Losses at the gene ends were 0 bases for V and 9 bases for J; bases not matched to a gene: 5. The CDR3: CASSEAGTETSPLHF. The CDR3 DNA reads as TGTGCCAGCAGTGAAGCTGGGACAGAGACTTCACCCCTCCACTTT.

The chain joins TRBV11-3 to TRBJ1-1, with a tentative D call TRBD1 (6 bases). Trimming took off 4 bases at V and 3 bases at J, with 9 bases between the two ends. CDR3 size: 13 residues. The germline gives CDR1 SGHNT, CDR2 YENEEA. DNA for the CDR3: TGTGCCAGCAGCTCAGGGGCTTACACTGAAGCTTTCTTT. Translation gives CASSSGAYTEAFF.

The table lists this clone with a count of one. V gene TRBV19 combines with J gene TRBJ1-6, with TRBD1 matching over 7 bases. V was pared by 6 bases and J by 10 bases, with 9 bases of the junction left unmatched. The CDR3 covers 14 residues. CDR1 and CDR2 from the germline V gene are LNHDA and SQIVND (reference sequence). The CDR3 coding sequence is TGTGCCAGTAGGCCCACAGGGGTCGGATCACCCCTCCACTTT. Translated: CASRPTGVGSPLHF.

In nucleotides, the CDR3 is TGTGTTTCGGTTACCGCAGGGGAGTACTACGAGCAGTACGTC. This sequence encodes CVSVTAGEYYEQYV. The chain recombines TRBV25-1 with TRBJ2-7; D is perhaps TRBD1 (6 bases). The CDR3 has 14 residues. Looked up from germline, CDR1 is MGHDK and CDR2 is SYGVNS.

CDR3 loop: CASSVGGGADEQFF. The CDR3 bases are TGTGCCAGCAGTGTTGGCGGGGGGGCTGATGAGCAGTTCTTC. The chain couples TRBV6-4 to TRBJ2-1; 9 bases map to TRBD2. The V gene's germline CDR1 is MRHNA and CDR2 SNTAGT. The V gene end was trimmed by 4 bases and the J gene end by 8 bases; junction bases not matched to a gene: 6. This CDR3 region has 14 residues.

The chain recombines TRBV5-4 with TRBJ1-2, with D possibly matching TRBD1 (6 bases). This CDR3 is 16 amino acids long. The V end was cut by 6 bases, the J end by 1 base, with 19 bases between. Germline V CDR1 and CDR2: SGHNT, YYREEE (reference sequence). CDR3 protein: CASTHGSGQSNYGYTF. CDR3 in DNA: TGTGCCAGCACCCATGGGTCGGGACAAAGTAACTATGGCTACACCTTC.

The CDR3 is CASSYPAGIDTEAFF. CDR3 DNA: TGTGCCAGCAGTTACCCGGCAGGTATCGACACTGAAGCTTTCTTT. The chain is built from TRBV6-2 or TRBV6-3 and TRBJ1-1, with D unresolved. This CDR3 contains 15 residues. Trimming cost V 2 bases and J 3 bases, with 13 bases left between them. Germline V gene sequence: CDR1 MNHEY, CDR2 SVGEGT.

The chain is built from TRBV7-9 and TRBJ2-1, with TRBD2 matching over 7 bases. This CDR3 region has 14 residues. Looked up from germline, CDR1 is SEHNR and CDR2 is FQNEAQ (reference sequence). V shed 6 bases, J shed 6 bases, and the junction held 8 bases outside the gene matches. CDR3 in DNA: TGTGCCAGCAGGGGGGAGGGGATGATCAATGAGCAGTTCTTC. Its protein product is CASRGEGMINEQFF.

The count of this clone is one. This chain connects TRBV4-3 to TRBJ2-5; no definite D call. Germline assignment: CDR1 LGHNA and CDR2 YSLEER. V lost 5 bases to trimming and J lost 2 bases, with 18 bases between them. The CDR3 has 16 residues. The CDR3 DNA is TGCGCCAGCAGCAACTTGGGTCTAGACGATCAAGAGACCCAGTACTTC. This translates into CASSNLGLDDQETQYF.

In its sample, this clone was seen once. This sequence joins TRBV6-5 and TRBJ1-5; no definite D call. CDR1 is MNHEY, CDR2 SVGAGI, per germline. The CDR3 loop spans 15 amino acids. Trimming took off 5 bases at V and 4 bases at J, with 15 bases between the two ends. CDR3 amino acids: CASSTERPGNQPQHF. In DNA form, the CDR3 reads TGTGCCAGCAGTACGGAAAGGCCCGGGAATCAGCCCCAGCATTTT.

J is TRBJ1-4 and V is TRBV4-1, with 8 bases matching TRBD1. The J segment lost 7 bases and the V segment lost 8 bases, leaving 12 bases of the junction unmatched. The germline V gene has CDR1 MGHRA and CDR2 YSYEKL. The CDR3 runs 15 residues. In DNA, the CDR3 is TGCGCCAGCGAGAGAGGTCAGGGGGCGATTGAAAAACTGTTTTTT. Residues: CASERGQGAIEKLFF.

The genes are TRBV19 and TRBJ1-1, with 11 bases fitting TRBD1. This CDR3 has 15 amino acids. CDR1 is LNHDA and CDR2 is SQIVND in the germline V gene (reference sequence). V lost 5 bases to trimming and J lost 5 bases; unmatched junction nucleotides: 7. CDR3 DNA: TGTGCCAGTAGTCTAGGGACAGGGGGTTATACTGAAGCTTTCTTT. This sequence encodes CASSLGTGGYTEAFF.

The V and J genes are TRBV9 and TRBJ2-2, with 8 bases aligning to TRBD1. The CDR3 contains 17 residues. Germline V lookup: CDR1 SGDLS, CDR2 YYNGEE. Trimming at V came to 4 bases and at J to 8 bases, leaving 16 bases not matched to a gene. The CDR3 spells CASSRDRAGGALGELFF. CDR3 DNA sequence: TGTGCCAGCAGCCGAGATCGGGCAGGGGGCGCTTTAGGGGAGCTGTTTTTT.

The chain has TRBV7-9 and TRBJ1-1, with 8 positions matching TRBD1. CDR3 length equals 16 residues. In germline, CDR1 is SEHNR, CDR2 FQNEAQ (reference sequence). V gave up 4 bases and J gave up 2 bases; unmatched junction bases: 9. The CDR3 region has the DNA TGTGCCAGCAGCTATACGGAGACAGGGGATAACACTGAAGCTTTCTTT. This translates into CASSYTETGDNTEAFF. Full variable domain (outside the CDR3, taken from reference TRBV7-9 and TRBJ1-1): DTGVSQNPRHKITKRGQNVTFRCDPISEHNRLYWYRQTLGQGPEFLTYFQNEAQLEKSRLLSDRFSAERPKGSFSTLEIQRTEQGDSAMYLCASSYTETGDNTEAFFGQGTRLTVV.

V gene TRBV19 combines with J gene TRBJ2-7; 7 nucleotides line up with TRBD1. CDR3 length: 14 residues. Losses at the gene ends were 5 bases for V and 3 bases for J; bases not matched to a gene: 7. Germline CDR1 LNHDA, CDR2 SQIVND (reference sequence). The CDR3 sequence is CASSSNRGGYEQYF. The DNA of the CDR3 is TGTGCCAGTAGTTCAAACAGGGGCGGCTACGAGCAGTACTTC.

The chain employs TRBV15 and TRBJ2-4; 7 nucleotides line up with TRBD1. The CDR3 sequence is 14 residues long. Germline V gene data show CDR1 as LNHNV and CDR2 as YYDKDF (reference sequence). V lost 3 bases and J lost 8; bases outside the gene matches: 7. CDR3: CATSRRQGRYIQYF. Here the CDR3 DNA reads TGTGCCACCAGCAGGCGACAGGGAAGGTACATTCAGTACTTC.

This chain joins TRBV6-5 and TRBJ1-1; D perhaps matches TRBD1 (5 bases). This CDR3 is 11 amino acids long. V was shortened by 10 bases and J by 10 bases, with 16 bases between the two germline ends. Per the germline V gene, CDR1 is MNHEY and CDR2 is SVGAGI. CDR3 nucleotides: TGTGCCACCGAAACCACCGGGGGAGCTTTCTTT. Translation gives CATETTGGAFF.

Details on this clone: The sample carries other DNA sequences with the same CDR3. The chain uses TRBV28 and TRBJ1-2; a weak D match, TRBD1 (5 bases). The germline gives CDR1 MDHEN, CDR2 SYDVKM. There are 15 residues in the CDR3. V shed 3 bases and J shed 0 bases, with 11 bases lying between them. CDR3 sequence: CASSFGGTSNYGYTF. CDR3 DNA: TGTGCCAGCAGTTTTGGGGGGACCTCTAACTATGGCTACACCTTC.

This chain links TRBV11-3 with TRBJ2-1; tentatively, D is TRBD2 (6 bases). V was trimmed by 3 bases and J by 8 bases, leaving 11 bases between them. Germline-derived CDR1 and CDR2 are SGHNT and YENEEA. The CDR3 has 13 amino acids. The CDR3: CASSFGGSDEQFF. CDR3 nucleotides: TGTGCCAGCAGCTTTGGGGGGTCCGATGAGCAGTTCTTC.

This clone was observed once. As DNA, the CDR3 is TGTGCCAGCAGCCATGGAGGAGGCTACACCTTC. It translates to CASSHGGGYTF. J is TRBJ1-2 and V is TRBV11-3; D is unresolved. This CDR3 is built from 11 residues. The germline V and J ends were trimmed by 5 bases and 8 bases, with 9 bases remaining between them. In germline, CDR1 is SGHNT, CDR2 YENEEA. Full variable domain (missing parts from reference TRBV11-3 and TRBJ1-2): EAGVVQSPRYKIIEKKQPVAFWCNPISGHNTLYWYLQNLGQGPELLIRYENEEAVDDSQLPKDRFSAERLKGVDSTLKIQPAELGDSAVYLCASSHGGGYTFGSGTRLTVV.

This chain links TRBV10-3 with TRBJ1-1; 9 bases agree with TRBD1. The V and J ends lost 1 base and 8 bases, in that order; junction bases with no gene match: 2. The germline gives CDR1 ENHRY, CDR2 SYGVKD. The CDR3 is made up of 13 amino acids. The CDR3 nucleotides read TGTGCCATCAGTGAGTTACAGGGGGCGGAAGCTTTCTTT. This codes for CAISELQGAEAFF.

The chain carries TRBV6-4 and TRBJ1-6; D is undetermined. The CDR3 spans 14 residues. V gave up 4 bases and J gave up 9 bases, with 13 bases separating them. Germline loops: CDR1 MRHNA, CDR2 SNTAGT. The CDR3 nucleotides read TGTGCCAGCAGTGGCAACCCAGAGGGTTCACCCCTCCACTTT. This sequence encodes CASSGNPEGSPLHF.